Following are 3 T cell receptor beta chains from one sample sequenced in a study of T cell clonotyping in hematopoietic cell transplantation. Clones were sequenced by immunoSEQ multiplex PCR, and TCRdb holds only the in-frame ones, with some missing. The data show 10,000 or so clones, with around 97% seen just once and about 2.6% held by the top ten. Sequences were derived from peripheral blood mononuclear cells, sampled 100 days after allogeneic stem cell transplant. These receptors originate from a male patient aged 60-70 years who had an allogeneic stem cell transplant from a related donor, so the T cells may come from the graft donor. Some clones in this sample may be carry-over from other donors' samples.

V gene TRBV28 combines with J gene TRBJ2-7; 9 bases align to TRBD1. Germline lookup yields CDR1 MDHEN and CDR2 SYDVKM. This CDR3 has 14 residues. V lost 2 bases and J lost 2; bases outside the gene matches: 1. In nucleotides, the CDR3 is TGTGCCAGCAGTTTAGGGACAGGGCCCTACGAGCAGTACTTC. Protein product: CASSLGTGPYEQYF.

This sequence joins TRBV7-9 and TRBJ2-7; D gene ambiguous. This CDR3 comprises 16 residues. V was clipped by 0 bases and J by 5 bases, with 17 bases between them. CDR1 is SEHNR, CDR2 FQNEAQ, per germline (reference sequence). CDR3 loop: CASSLAVGVIPHEQYF. In nucleotides, the CDR3 is TGTGCCAGCAGCTTAGCGGTGGGCGTCATTCCCCACGAGCAGTACTTC.

The genes are TRBV7-3 and TRBJ2-5; D remains unclear. This CDR3 has 13 residues. Trimming removed 1 base from V and 3 bases from J, with 6 bases in between. Germline CDR1 SGHTA, CDR2 FQGTGA. The DNA of the CDR3 is TGTGCCAGCAGCTTAAACCGGAAAGAGACCCAGTACTTC. Its translation is CASSLNRKETQYF.